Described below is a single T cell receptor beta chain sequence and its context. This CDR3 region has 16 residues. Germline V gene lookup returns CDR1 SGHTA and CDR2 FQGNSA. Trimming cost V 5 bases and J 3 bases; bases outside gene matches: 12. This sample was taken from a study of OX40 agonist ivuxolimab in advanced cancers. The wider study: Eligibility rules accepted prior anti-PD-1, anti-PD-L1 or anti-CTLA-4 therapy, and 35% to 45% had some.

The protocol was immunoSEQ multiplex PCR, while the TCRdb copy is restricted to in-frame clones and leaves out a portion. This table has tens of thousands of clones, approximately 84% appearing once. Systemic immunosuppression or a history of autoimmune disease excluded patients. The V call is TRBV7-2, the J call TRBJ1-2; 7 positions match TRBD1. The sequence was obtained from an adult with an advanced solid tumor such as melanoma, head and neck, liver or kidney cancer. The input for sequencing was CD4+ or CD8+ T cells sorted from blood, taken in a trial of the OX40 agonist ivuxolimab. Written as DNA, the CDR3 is TGTGCCAGCAGCGTGACAGGGAGGTCCCTTCACTATGGCTACACCTTC. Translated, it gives CASSVTGRSLHYGYTF.